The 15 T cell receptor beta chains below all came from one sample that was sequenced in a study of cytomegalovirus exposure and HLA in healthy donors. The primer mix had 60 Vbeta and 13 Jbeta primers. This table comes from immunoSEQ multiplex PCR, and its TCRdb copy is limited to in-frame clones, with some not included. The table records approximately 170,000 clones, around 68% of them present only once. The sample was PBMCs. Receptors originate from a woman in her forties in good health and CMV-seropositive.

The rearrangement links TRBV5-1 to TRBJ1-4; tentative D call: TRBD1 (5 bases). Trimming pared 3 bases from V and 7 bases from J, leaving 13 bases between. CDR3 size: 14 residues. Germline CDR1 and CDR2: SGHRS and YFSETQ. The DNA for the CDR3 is TGCGCCAGCAGCTGGGGCTCAGGTGCTGAAAAACTGTTTTTT. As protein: CASSWGSGAEKLFF.

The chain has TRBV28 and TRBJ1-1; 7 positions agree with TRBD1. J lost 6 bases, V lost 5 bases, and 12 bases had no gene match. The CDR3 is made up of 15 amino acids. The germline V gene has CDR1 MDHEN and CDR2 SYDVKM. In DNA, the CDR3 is TGTGCCAGCAGTCAGAGGACAGGCCTAAAGGCTGAAGCTTTCTTT. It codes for CASSQRTGLKAEAFF.

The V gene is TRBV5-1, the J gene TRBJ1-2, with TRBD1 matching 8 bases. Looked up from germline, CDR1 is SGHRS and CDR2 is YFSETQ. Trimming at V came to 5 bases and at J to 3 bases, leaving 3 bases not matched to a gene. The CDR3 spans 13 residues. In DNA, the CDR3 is TGCGCCAGCAGGCCAGGGGGCGACTATGGCTACACCTTC. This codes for CASRPGGDYGYTF. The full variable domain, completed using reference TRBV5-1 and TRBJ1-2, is KAGVTQTPRYLIKTRGQQVTLSCSPISGHRSVSWYQQTPGQGLQFLFEYFSETQRNKGNFPGRFSGRQFSNSRSEMNVSTLELGDSALYLCASRPGGDYGYTFGSGTRLTVV.

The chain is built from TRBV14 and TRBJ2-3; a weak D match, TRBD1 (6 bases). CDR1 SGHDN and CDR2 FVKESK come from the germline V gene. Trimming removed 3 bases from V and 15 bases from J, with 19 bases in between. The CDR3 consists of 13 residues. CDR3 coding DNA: TGTGCCAGCAGCCAGAGAATGGGGGCGCCGGCATATTTT. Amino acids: CASSQRMGAPAYF. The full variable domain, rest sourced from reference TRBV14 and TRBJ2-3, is EAGVTQFPSHSVIEKGQTVTLRCDPISGHDNLYWYRRVMGKEIKFLLHFVKESKQDESGMPNNRFLAERTGGTYSTLKVQPAELEDSGVYFCASSQRMGAPAYFGPGTRLTVL.

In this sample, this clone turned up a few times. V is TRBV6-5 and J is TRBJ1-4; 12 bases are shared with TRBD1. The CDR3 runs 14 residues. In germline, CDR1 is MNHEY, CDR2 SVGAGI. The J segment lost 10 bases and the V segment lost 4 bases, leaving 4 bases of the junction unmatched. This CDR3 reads CASSLGQGAGKLFF. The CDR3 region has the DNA TGTGCCAGCAGTTTGGGACAGGGGGCCGGAAAACTGTTTTTT.

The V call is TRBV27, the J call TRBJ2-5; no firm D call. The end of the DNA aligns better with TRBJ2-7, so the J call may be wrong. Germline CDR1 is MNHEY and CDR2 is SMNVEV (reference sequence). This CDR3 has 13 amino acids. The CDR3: CASSWAASYEQYF. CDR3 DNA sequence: TGTGCCAGCAGTTGGGCTGCCTCCTACGAGCAGTACTTC.

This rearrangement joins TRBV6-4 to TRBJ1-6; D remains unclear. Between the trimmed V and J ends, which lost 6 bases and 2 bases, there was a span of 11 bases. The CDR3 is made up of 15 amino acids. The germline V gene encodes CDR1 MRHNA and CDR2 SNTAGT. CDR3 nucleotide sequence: TGTGCCAGCAGAGAAGGAGCAACCTATAATTCACCCCTCCACTTT. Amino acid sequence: CASREGATYNSPLHF.

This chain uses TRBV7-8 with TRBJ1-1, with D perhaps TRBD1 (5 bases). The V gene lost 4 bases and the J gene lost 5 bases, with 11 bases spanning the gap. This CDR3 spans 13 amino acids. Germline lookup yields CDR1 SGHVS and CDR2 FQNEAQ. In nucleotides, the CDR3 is TGTGCCAGCAGCTCCAGGGATCATACTGAAGCTTTCTTT. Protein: CASSSRDHTEAFF.

DNA of the CDR3: TGCGCCAGCAGCCAAGAAGAGGTAAATTCACCCCTCCACTTT. It yields the protein CASSQEEVNSPLHF. V is TRBV4-3 and J is TRBJ1-6; D uncertain. There are 14 residues in the CDR3. V was clipped by 0 bases and J by 7 bases, with 7 bases between them. Germline lookup yields CDR1 LGHNA and CDR2 YSLEER.

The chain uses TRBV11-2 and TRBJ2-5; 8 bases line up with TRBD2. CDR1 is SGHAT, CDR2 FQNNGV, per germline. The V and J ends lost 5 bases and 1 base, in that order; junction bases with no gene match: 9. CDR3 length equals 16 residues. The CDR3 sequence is CASSPGTSGTQETQYF. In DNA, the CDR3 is TGTGCCAGCAGCCCCGGGACTAGTGGCACCCAAGAGACCCAGTACTTC.

CDR3: CASSNPGRTGENEQFF. CDR3 DNA sequence: TGCGCCAGCAGCAACCCCGGGCGGACAGGGGAAAATGAGCAGTTCTTC. This chain uses TRBV4-1 with TRBJ2-1, with 9 bases that match TRBD1. Germline V gives CDR1 MGHRA, CDR2 YSYEKL. The length of the CDR3 is 16 residues. The V gene end was trimmed by 5 bases and the J gene end by 7 bases; junction bases not matched to a gene: 12.

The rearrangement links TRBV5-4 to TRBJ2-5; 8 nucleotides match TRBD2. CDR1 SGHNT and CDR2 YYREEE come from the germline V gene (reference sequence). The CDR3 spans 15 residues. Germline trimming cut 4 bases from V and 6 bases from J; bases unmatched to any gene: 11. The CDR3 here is CASSPTGGGIQTQYF. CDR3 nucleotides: TGTGCCAGCAGCCCGACCGGGGGGGGGATACAGACCCAGTACTTC.

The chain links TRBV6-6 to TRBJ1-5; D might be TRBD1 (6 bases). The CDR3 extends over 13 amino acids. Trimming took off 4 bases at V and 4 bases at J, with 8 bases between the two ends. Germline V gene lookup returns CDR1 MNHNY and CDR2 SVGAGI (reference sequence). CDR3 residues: CASSSQGNQPQHF. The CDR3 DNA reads TGTGCCAGCAGTTCCCAGGGGAATCAGCCCCAGCATTTT.

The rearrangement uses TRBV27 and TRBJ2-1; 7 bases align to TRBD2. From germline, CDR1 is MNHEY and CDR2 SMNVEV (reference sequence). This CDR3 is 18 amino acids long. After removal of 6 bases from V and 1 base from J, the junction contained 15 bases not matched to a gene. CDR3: CASRGALAASPSYNEQFF. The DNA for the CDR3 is TGTGCCAGCAGAGGGGCTCTAGCGGCCTCGCCTTCCTACAATGAGCAGTTCTTC.

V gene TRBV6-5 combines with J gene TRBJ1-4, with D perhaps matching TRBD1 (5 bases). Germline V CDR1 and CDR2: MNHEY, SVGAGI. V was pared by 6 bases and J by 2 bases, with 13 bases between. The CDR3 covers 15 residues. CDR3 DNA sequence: TGTGCCAGCAGCCAAACGACAGCGACTAATGAAAAACTGTTTTTT. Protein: CASSQTTATNEKLFF.